These 9 T cell receptor beta chains came from one sample sequenced in a study of beta chain features in type 1 diabetes. The authors reverse transcribed all of the isolated RNA, so sequencing captured expressed TCRB transcripts. TCRdb's table, derived via immunoSEQ multiplex PCR, lists solely in-frame clones and lacks some. The data contain fewer than 400,000 clones, approximately 9.7% of them singletons. Study observations and caveats: Among patients with Type 1 diabetes, TCRB CDR3s were moderately but significantly shorter in every one of the four CD4+ subsets.

The antigens of these receptors remain unknown. Material for sequencing was central memory CD4+ T cells from blood. The receptors shown here come from a man aged 30 to 39 with type 1 diabetes.

This chain's CDR3 is CASSPTGARGTGELFF. The DNA of the CDR3 is TGTGCCAGTAGTCCGACAGGGGCTAGGGGCACCGGGGAGCTGTTTTTT. The V gene is TRBV19, the J gene TRBJ2-2; 8 nucleotides align to TRBD1. The CDR3 has 16 amino acids. In germline, CDR1 is LNHDA, CDR2 SQIVND (reference sequence). V shed 5 bases and J 4 bases; nucleotides not matched to a gene: 9.

The gene calls are TRBV5-1 and TRBJ2-1; the D call may be TRBD1 or TRBD2 (5 bases each). V was shortened by 5 bases and J by 0 bases, with 9 bases between the two germline ends. The CDR3 is made up of 14 amino acids. Looked up from germline, CDR1 is SGHRS and CDR2 is YFSETQ. CDR3 in DNA: TGCGCCAGCAGGTCAGGGAGCTCCTACAATGAGCAGTTCTTC. Translated: CASRSGSSYNEQFF.

The chain employs TRBV7-2 and TRBJ2-3; TRBD2 might be the D (6 bases). V gave up 4 bases and J gave up 7 bases, with 15 bases separating them. Germline loops: CDR1 SGHTA, CDR2 FQGNSA. The CDR3 runs to 14 residues. The CDR3, as DNA: TGTGCCAGCAGCTCCGCCGCTCTAGCGAATACGCAGTATTTT. Protein sequence: CASSSAALANTQYF.

This clone was counted ten times or more. The chain carries TRBV6-5 and TRBJ2-1; the D gene could be TRBD1 or TRBD2 (5 bases each). Germline CDR1 reads MNHEY; CDR2 reads SVGAGI. Trimming pared 5 bases from V and 8 bases from J, leaving 16 bases between. The CDR3 runs 14 residues. CDR3 residues: CASSPRGVGDEQFF. In DNA form, the CDR3 reads TGTGCCAGCAGTCCCCGGGGCGTTGGGGATGAGCAGTTCTTC.

V and J are TRBV28 and TRBJ2-3; 9 nucleotides line up with TRBD1. Unmatched junction bases numbered 6, after V lost 10 bases and J lost 4 bases. The CDR3 covers 13 residues. Germline V gives CDR1 MDHEN, CDR2 SYDVKM. CDR3 amino acids: CAIPGQGADTQYF. The CDR3 region has the DNA TGTGCCATCCCGGGACAGGGAGCAGATACGCAGTATTTT.

This clone was detected only a few times. The gene calls are TRBV7-8 and TRBJ2-3; the match to TRBD1 covers 9 bases. This CDR3 comprises 16 residues. The ends lost 6 bases at V and 5 bases at J; junction bases unmatched: 12. Germline V gene lookup returns CDR1 SGHVS and CDR2 FQNEAQ. The CDR3 sequence: CASRQVGTGPGDTQYF. In nucleotides, the CDR3 is TGTGCCAGCAGACAAGTCGGGACAGGGCCTGGAGATACGCAGTATTTT.

This clone was counted ten times or more. This CDR3 reads CASSLATGSYNEQFF. The CDR3 DNA reads as TGTGCCAGCAGCTTAGCGACAGGCTCCTACAATGAGCAGTTCTTC. V is TRBV11-2 and J is TRBJ2-1; possible D gene TRBD1, 6 bases. CDR1 is SGHAT and CDR2 is FQNNGV in the germline V gene. This CDR3 comprises 15 residues. The germline V and J ends were trimmed by 1 base and 0 bases, with 7 bases remaining between them.

There are a few counts of this clone. V is TRBV6-5 and J is TRBJ2-4; 9 nucleotides align to TRBD1. The CDR3 loop spans 16 amino acids. CDR1 MNHEY and CDR2 SVGAGI come from the germline V gene. V dropped 4 bases and J dropped 15; count of bases not matched to a gene: 19. Here the CDR3 DNA reads TGTGCCAGCAGTTCCGTCAGTTGGGGAACCCGGGACAGGGTGTACTTC. It specifies CASSSVSWGTRDRVYF.

A few counts support this clone. The junction differs from germline at one of its ends, possibly a read error. The chain carries TRBV11-2 and TRBJ2-1; TRBD1 matches at 9 bases. There are 17 residues in the CDR3. Germline V gene data show CDR1 as SGHAT and CDR2 as FQNNGV. The CDR3 spells CASSQDAGTGTYNEQFF. As DNA, the CDR3 is TGCGCCAGCAGCCAAGATGCGGGGACAGGGACCTACAATGAGCAGTTCTTC.